The rows below give T cell receptor beta chains drawn from one sample of a study of OX40 agonist ivuxolimab in advanced cancers. The protocol was immunoSEQ multiplex PCR, while the TCRdb copy is restricted to in-frame clones and leaves out a portion. The sample has fewer than 45,000 clones, more than 70% seen once; the top ten hold approximately 15%. Specimen: CD4+ or CD8+ T cells sorted from blood, collected in a trial of the OX40 agonist ivuxolimab. These receptors all stem from an adult with an advanced solid tumor such as melanoma, head and neck, liver or kidney cancer. The CDR3 runs from the conserved cysteine through the conserved F or W. The D gene is left open where the match is weak. Size values are once, few and many counts, or a class for expanded clones, and some rows have none.

CDR3,DNA,size,D,V,J,length
CASSPSATGYYEQYF,TGTGCCAGTAGTCCCTCCGCGACAGGTTACTACGAGCAGTACTTC,-,-,TRBV19,TRBJ2-7,15
CAYGAYNEQFF,TGTGCCTACGGGGCCTACAATGAGCAGTTCTTC,-,-,TRBV5-4,TRBJ2-1,11
CACSGGGEAFF,TGTGCCTGCTCTGGGGGGGGTGAAGCTTTCTTT,-,-,TRBV30,TRBJ1-1,11
CASSQENSMNQPQHF,TGCGCCAGCAGCCAAGAGAACAGTATGAATCAGCCCCAGCATTTT,-,-,TRBV4-1,TRBJ1-5,15
CASSPLRGEVGNEKLFF,TGTGCCAGCAGTCCCCTTCGGGGGGAAGTGGGGAATGAAAAACTGTTTTTT,-,-,TRBV11-2,TRBJ1-4,17
CASSADRLNTEAFF,TGTGCCAGCAGCGCGGACAGGCTGAACACTGAAGCTTTCTTT,few,TRBD1,TRBV9,TRBJ1-1,14
CASSMAVGDEKLFF,TGTGCCAGTAGTATGGCGGTGGGGGATGAAAAACTGTTTTTT,-,-,TRBV19,TRBJ1-4,14
CASSIDLETGSTGELFF,TGTGCCAGTAGTATAGATTTGGAGACAGGGTCCACCGGGGAGCTGTTTTTT,-,TRBD1,TRBV19,TRBJ2-2,17
CASSHAAGIPYEQYF,TGTGCCAGCAGCCATGCAGCGGGGATCCCCTACGAGCAGTACTTC,-,TRBD2,TRBV14,TRBJ2-7,15
CARRRRDRAAKNIQYF,TGTGCCAGAAGACGAAGGGACAGGGCAGCCAAAAACATTCAGTACTTC,-,TRBD1,TRBV5-3,TRBJ2-4,16
CASNTRGQLNNEQFF,TGTGCCAGCAACACCCGGGGACAACTCAACAATGAGCAGTTCTTC,-,-,TRBV27,TRBJ2-1,15
CASSEGAGGVSFEAFF,TGTGCCAGCAGTGAAGGGGCGGGTGGGGTAAGCTTTGAAGCTTTCTTT,-,-,TRBV6-1,TRBJ1-1,16
CASSLGVAPVPTNTQYF,TGTGCCAGCAGCTTAGGGGTAGCGCCGGTCCCCACGAATACGCAGTATTTT,few,-,TRBV7-2,TRBJ2-3,17
CASSLMGSYEQYF,TGTGCCAGCAGCTTGATGGGGAGTTACGAGCAGTACTTC,once,-,TRBV5-6,TRBJ2-7,13
CASSLPPRNTIYF,TGTGCCAGCAGCCTCCCCCCCAGAAACACCATATATTTT,-,-,TRBV7-9,TRBJ1-3,13
CASSLFGRDTDTQYF,TGCGCCAGCAGCTTGTTTGGCAGAGACACAGATACGCAGTATTTT,-,-,TRBV5-1,TRBJ2-3,15
CASSKALAGSSKETQYF,TGTGCCAGCAGCAAAGCGCTGGCAGGGTCAAGTAAAGAGACCCAGTACTTC,-,-,TRBV21-1,TRBJ2-5,17
CASAPKAVAEGNEKLFF,-,-,-,TRBV21-1,TRBJ1-4,17